This TCR beta chain was observed in a study of blood T cells in healthy people across ages. As for the study in general: T cells yielded about one barcoded beta molecule per two cells through template switching.

A second PCR, run for about 7 to 11 cycles, used a sample-barcoded 5' primer plus a J-beta primer mix. One entry per CDR3 protein results from TCRdb running MiXCR on the 5' RACE reads. The repertoire holds hundreds of thousands of distinct CDR3 sequences, with under 25% as singletons. Isolation of PBMCs gave at least 7 million cells per sample. This clonotype was seen a few times. Its antigen is as yet unknown. Study-wide findings and caveats: Any conclusive comparison of naive versus antigen-experienced cells was prevented by using unsorted PBMCs.

The ends lost 1 base at V and 7 bases at J; junction bases unmatched: 3. The CDR3 runs to 16 residues. The sequenced material came from blood. The receptor's source is a man between 65 and 80 years old in good health. This chain connects TRBV12-3 or TRBV12-4 to TRBJ2-1, with 14 positions matching TRBD2. The CDR3 protein is CASSLDGTSGSNEQFF. The DNA for the CDR3 is TGTGCCAGCAGTTTAGATGGGACTAGCGGGAGTAATGAGCAGTTCTTC.